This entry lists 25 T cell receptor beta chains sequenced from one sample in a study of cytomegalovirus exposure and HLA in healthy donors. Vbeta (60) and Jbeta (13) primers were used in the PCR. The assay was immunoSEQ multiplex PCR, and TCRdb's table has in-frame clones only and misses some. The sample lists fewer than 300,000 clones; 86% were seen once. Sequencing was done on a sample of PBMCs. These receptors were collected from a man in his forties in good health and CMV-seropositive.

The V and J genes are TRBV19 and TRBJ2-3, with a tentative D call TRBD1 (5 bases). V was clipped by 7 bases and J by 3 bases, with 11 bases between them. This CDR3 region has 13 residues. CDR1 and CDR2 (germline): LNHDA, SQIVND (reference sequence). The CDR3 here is CASNSRTTDTQYF. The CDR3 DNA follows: TGTGCCAGTAATTCAAGGACAACAGATACGCAGTATTTT. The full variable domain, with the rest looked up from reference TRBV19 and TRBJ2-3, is DGGITQSPKYLFRKEGQNVTLSCEQNLNHDAMYWYRQDPGQGLRLIYYSQIVNDFQKGDIAEGYSVSREKKESFPLTVTSAQKNPTAFYLCASNSRTTDTQYFGPGTRLTVL.

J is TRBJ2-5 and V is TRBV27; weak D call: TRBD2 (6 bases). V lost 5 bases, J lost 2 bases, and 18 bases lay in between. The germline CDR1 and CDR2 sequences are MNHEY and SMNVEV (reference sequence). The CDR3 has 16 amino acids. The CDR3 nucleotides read TGTGCCAGCAGTGCCTGGGGTAGCGGAACACAAGAGACCCAGTACTTC. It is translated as CASSAWGSGTQETQYF.

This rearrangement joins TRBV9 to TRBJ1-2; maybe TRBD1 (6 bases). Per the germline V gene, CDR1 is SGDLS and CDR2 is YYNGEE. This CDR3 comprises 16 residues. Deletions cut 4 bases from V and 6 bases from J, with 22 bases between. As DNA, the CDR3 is TGTGCCAGCAGCTACGGGGGGGCCGGGGTGGAGAATGGCTACACCTTC. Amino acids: CASSYGGAGVENGYTF.

CDR3 region: CASSLGGTSGRRYNEQFF. Written as DNA, the CDR3 is TGTGCCAGCAGCTTAGGGGGGACTAGCGGGAGGAGATACAATGAGCAGTTCTTC. The genes are TRBV7-3 and TRBJ2-1; 15 bases are shared with TRBD2. In germline, CDR1 is SGHTA, CDR2 FQGTGA. The CDR3 contains 18 residues. V dropped 2 bases and J dropped 4; count of bases not matched to a gene: 6.

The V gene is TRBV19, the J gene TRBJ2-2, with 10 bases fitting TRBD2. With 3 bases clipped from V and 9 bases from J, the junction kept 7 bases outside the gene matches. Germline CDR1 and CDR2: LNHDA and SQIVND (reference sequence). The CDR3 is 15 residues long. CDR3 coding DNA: TGTGCCAGTAGTATTAGTCCTAGCGGGAGTAGGGAGCTGTTTTTT. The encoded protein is CASSISPSGSRELFF.

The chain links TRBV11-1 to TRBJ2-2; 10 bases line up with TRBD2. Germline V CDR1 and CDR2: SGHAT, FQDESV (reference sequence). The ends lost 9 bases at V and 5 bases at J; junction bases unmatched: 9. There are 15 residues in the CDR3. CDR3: CASKREGPATGELFF. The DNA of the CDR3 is TGTGCCAGTAAGCGGGAGGGCCCAGCGACCGGGGAGCTGTTTTTT. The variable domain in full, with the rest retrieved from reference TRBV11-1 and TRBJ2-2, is EAEVAQSPRYKITEKSQAVAFWCDPISGHATLYWYRQILGQGPELLVQFQDESVVDDSQLPKDRFSAERLKGVDSTLKIQPAELGDSAMYLCASKREGPATGELFFGEGSRLTVL.

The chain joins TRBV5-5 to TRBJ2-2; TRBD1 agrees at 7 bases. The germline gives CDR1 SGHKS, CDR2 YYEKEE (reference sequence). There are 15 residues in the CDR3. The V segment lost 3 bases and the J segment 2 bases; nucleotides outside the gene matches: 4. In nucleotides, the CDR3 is TGTGCCAGCAGCTACGGGACAGCCAACACCGGGGAGCTGTTTTTT. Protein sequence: CASSYGTANTGELFF.

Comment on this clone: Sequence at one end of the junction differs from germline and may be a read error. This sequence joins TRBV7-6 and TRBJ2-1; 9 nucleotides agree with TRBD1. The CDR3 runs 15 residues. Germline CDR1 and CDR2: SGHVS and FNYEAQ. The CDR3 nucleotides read TGTGCCAGCAGCTGGGGACAGGGTGCCTACACTGAGCAGTTCTTC. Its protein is CASSWGQGAYTEQFF.

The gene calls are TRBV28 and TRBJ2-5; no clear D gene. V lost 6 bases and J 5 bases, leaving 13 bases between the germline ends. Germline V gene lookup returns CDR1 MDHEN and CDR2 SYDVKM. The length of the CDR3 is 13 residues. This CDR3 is CASSPDFEETQYF. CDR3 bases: TGTGCCAGCAGCCCCGACTTCGAGGAGACCCAGTACTTC.

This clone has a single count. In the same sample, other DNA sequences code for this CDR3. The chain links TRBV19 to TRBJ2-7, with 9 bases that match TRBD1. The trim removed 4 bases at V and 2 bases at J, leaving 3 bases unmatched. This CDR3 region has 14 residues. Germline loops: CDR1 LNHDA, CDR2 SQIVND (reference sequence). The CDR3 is CASSTGTGTYEQYF. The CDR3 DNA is TGTGCCAGTAGTACGGGGACAGGGACCTACGAGCAGTACTTC.

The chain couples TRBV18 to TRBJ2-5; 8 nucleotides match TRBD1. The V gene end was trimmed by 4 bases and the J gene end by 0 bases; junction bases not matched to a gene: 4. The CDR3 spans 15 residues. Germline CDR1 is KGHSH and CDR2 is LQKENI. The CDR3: CASSRLTGDQETQYF. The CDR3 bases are TGTGCCAGCTCACGGCTGACAGGGGACCAAGAGACCCAGTACTTC.

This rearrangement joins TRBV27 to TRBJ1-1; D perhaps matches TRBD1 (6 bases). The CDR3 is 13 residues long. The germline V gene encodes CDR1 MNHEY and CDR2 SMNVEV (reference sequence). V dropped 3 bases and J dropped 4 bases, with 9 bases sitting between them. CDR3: CASSFGGRTEAFF. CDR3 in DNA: TGTGCCAGCAGTTTTGGGGGCCGCACTGAAGCTTTCTTT.

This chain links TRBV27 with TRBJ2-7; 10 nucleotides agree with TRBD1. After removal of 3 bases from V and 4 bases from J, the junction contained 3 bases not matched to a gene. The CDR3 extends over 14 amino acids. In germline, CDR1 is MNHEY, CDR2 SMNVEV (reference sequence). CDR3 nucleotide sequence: TGTGCCAGCAGTTTCGGGACAGGGGTGTACGAGCAGTACTTC. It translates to CASSFGTGVYEQYF.

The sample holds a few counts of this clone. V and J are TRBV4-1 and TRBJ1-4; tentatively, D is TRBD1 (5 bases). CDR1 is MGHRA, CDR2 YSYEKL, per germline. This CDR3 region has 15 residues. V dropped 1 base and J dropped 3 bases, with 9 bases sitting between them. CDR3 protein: CASSQGDSSNEKLFF. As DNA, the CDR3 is TGCGCCAGCAGCCAAGGCGACAGTTCTAATGAAAAACTGTTTTTT.

CDR3 nucleotides: TGCGCCAGCAGCCAAACCCCGGGACTAGCCTATGAGCAGTTCTTC. Amino acid sequence: CASSQTPGLAYEQFF. V usage is TRBV5-1 and J usage is TRBJ2-1; 9 bases are a match to TRBD2. CDR3 length: 15 residues. J gave up 8 bases and V 4 bases, and 10 bases lay outside the gene matches. Germline V gene lookup returns CDR1 SGHRS and CDR2 YFSETQ.

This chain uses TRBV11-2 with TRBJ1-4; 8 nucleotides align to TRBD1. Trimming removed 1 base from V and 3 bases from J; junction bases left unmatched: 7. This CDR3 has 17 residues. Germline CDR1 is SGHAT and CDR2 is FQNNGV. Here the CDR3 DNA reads TGTGCCAGCAGCTTAGCGATAGGGGACAGGCCTAATGAAAAACTGTTTTTT. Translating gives CASSLAIGDRPNEKLFF.

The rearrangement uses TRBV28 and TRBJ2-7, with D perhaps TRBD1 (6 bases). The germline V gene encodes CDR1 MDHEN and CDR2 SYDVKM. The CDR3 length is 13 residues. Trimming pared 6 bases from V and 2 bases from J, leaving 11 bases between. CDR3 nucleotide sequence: TGTGCCAGCAGCCCTCAGGGGACCTACGAGCAGTACTTC. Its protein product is CASSPQGTYEQYF.

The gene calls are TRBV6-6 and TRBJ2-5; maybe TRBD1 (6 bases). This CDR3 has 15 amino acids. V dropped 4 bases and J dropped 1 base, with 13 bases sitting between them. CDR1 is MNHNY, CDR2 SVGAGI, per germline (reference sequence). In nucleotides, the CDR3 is TGTGCCAGCAGTTGGACAGCGCAGCCCCAAGAGACCCAGTACTTC. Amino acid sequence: CASSWTAQPQETQYF.

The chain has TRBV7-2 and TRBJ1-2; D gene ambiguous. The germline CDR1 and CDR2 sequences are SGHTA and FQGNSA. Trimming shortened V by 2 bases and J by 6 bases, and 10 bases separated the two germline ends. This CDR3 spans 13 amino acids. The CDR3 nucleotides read TGTGCCAGCAGCTTATTGGGGAGGGATGGCTACACCTTC. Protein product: CASSLLGRDGYTF.

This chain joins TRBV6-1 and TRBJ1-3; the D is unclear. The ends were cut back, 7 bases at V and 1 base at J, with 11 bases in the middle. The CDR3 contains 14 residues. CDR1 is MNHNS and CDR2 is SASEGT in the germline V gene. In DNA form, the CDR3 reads TGTGCCAGCATTCATCCCTATTCTGGAAACACCATATATTTT. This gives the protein CASIHPYSGNTIYF.

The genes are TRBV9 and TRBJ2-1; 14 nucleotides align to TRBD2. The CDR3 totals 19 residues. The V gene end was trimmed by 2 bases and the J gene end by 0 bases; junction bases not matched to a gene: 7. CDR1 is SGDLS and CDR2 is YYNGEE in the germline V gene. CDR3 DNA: TGTGCCAGCAGCGTTGGGGGACTAGCGGGAGCCGGCTCCTACAATGAGCAGTTCTTC. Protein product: CASSVGGLAGAGSYNEQFF.

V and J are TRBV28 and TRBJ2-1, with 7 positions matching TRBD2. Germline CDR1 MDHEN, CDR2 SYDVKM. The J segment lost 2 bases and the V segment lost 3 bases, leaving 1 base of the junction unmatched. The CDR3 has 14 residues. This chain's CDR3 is CASSFRGAYNEQFF. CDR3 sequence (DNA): TGTGCCAGCAGTTTCCGGGGGGCCTACAATGAGCAGTTCTTC.

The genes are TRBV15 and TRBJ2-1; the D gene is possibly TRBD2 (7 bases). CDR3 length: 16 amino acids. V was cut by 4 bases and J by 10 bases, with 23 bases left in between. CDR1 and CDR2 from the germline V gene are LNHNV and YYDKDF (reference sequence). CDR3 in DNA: TGTGCCACCAGCACGATACCTAGGGGGAGGGCCGGGGAGCAGTTCTTC. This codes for CATSTIPRGRAGEQFF.

The CDR3 DNA is TGTGCCAGCAGCGCCGGAGGTTCCCCCTACAATGAGCAGTTCTTC. This encodes CASSAGGSPYNEQFF. The chain uses TRBV9 and TRBJ2-1; a weak D match, TRBD2 (5 bases). This CDR3 region has 15 residues. V was cut by 3 bases and J by 2 bases, with 12 bases left in between. Germline V gene data show CDR1 as SGDLS and CDR2 as YYNGEE.

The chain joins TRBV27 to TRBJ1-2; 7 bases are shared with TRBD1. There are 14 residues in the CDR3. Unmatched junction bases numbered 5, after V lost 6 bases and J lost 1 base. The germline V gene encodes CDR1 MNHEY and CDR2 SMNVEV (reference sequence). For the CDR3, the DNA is TGTGCCAGCAGCGAGAGACAGGGTAACTATGGCTACACCTTC. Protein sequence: CASSERQGNYGYTF.